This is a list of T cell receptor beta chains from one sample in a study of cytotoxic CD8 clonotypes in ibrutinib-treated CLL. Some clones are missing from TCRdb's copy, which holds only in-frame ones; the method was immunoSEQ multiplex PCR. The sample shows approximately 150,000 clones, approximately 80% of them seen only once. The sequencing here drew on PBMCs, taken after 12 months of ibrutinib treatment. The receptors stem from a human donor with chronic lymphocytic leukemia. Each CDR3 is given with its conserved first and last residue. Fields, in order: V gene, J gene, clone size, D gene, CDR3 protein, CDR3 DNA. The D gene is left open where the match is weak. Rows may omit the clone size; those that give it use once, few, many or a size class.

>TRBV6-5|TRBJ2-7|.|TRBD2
CASSWTSGSHNEQYF
TGTGCCAGCAGTTGGACTAGCGGGAGTCATAACGAGCAGTACTTC
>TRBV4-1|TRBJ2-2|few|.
CASSPHQGGFTGELFF
TGCGCCAGCAGCCCCCATCAGGGGGGATTCACCGGGGAGCTGTTTTTT
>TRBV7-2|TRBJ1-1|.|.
CASRFWDTEAFF
TGTGCCAGCAGGTTCTGGGACACTGAAGCTTTCTTT
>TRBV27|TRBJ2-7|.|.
CASRDRIPTYEQYF
TGTGCCAGCAGAGACAGGATACCAACCTACGAGCAGTACTTC
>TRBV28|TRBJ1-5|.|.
CASSKTILQPQHF
TGTGCCAGCAGCAAGACAATTCTTCAGCCCCAGCATTTT
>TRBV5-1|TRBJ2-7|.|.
CASSLQGSYEQYF
TGCGCCAGCAGTTTACAAGGCTCCTACGAGCAGTACTTC
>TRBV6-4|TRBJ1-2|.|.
CASSDSGRSYTF
TGTGCCAGCAGTGACTCCGGACGGAGCTACACCTTC
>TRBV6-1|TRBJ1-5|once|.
CASMSAGTNQPQHF
TGTGCCAGCATGAGTGCAGGAACTAATCAGCCCCAGCATTTT
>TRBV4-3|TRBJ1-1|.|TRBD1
CASSQRTGDSEAFF
TGCGCCAGCAGCCAGAGGACAGGGGATTCTGAAGCTTTCTTT
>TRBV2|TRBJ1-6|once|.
CASSGPTALNSPLHF
TGTGCCAGCTCTGGACCGACAGCCCTTAATTCACCCCTCCACTTT
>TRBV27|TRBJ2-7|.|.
CASSRKEVSYEQYF
TGTGCCAGCAGCAGGAAAGAGGTCAGCTACGAGCAGTACTTC
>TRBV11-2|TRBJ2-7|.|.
CASSPSGSFYEQYF
TGTGCCAGCAGCCCTTCCGGGTCCTTCTACGAGCAGTACTTC
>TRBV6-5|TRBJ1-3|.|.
CASSYSRGSGNTIYF
TGTGCCAGCAGTTACTCGAGGGGCTCTGGAAACACCATATATTTT
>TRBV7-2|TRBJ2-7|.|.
CASSSLDSLYEQYF
TGTGCCAGCAGCTCGCTGGACAGCCTCTACGAGCAGTACTTC